This T cell receptor beta chain comes out of a study of T cells in Graves' hyperthyroidism and ophthalmopathy. Germline CDR1 reads KGHSH; CDR2 reads LQKENI. The length of the CDR3 is 15 residues. With 3 bases removed from V and 4 bases from J, the gap between germline ends came to 15 bases. Hyperthyroidism, newly diagnosed and lasting under 2 months, affected patients aged 18 to 65. Using RNA transcripts as the source, TCR beta CDR3 regions were amplified. A first-round RT-PCR of the TCR CDR3 used the HTBI primer set. A single record per CDR3 protein comes from TCRdb applying MiXCR to the multiplex PCR reads. This table has around 400,000 distinct CDR3 sequences, less than 15% appearing once.

This chain uses TRBV18 with TRBJ1-2, with TRBD1 as a possible D gene (6 bases). The sequenced material came from blood. This clonotype originated in a woman aged 18-35 years with Graves' hyperthyroidism. CDR3 protein: CASSPPDRWTYGYTF. The CDR3 bases are TGTGCCAGCTCACCCCCCGACAGGTGGACCTATGGCTACACCTTC.